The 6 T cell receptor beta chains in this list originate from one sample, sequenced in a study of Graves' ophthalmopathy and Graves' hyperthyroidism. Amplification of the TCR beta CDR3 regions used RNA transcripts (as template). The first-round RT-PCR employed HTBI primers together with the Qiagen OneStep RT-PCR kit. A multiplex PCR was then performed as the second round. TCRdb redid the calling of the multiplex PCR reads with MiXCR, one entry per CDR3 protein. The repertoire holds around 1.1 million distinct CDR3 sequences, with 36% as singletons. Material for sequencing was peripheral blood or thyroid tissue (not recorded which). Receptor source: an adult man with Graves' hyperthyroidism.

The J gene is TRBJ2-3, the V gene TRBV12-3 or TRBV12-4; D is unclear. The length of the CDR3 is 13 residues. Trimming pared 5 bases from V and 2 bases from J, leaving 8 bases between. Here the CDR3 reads CASSEQITDTQYF. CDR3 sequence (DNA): TGTGCCAGCAGTGAACAGATCACAGATACGCAGTATTTT.

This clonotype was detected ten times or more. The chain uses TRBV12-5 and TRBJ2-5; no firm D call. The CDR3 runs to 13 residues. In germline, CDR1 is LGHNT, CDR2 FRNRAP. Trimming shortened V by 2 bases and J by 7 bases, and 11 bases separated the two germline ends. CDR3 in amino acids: CASGLYPSPTQYF. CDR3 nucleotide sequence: TGTGCTAGTGGTTTGTACCCCTCTCCGACCCAGTACTTC.

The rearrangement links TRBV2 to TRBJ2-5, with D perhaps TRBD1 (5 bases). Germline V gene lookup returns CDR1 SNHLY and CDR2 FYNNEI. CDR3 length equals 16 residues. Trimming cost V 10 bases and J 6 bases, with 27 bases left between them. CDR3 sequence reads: CATSSWRQRMVQTQYF. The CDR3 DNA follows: TGTGCCACCAGCTCGTGGCGACAGAGAATGGTCCAGACCCAGTACTTC. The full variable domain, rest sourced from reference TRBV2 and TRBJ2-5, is EPEVTQTPSHQVTQMGQEVILRCVPISNHLYFYWYRQILGQKVEFLVSFYNNEISEKSEIFDDQFSVERPDGSNFTLKIRSTKLEDSAMYFCATSSWRQRMVQTQYFGPGTRLLVL.

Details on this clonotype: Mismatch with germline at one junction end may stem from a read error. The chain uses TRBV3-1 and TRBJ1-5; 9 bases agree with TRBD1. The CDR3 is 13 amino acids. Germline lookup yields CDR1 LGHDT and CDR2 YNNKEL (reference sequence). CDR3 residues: CASSLTGGQSQHF. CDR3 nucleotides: TGTGCCAGCAGCCTGACAGGGGGTCAGTCCCAGCATTTT.

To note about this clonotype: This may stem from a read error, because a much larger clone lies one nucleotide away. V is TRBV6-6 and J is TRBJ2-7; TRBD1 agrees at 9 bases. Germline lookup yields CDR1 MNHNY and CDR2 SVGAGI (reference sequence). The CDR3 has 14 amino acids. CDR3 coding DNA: TGTGCCAGCAGTTACTCGGGGACAGGGTACGAGCAGTGCTTC. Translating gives CASSYSGTGYEQCF.

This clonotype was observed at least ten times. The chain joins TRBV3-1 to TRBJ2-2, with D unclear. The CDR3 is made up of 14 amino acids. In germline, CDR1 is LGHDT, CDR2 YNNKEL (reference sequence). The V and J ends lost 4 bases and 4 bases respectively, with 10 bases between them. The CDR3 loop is CASSLGHSTGELFF. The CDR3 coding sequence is TGTGCCAGCAGCCTCGGCCACAGCACCGGGGAGCTGTTTTTT.